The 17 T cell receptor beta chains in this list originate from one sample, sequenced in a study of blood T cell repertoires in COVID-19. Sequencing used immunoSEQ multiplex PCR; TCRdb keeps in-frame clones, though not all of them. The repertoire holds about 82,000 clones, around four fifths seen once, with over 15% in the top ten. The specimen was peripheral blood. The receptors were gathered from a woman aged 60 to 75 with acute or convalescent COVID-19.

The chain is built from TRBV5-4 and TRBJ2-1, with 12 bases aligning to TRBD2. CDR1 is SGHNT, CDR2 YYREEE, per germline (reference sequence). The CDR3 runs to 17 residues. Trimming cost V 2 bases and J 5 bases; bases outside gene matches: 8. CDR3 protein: CASSFPTSGGRNNEQFF. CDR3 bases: TGTGCCAGCAGCTTTCCGACTAGCGGGGGAAGGAACAATGAGCAGTTCTTC.

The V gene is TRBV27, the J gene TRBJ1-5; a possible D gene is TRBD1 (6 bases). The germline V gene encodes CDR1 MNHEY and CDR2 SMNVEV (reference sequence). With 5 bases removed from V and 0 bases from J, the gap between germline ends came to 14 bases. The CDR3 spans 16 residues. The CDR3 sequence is CASSPRGAYSNQPQHF. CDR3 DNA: TGTGCCAGCAGTCCCCGGGGGGCATATAGCAATCAGCCCCAGCATTTT.

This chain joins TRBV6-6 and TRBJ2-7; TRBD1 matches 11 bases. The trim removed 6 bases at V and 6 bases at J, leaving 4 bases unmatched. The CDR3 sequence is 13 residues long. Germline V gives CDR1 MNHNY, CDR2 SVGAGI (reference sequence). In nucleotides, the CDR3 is TGTGCCAGCAGAGCCGGGACAGGGGGCGAGCAGTACTTC. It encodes CASRAGTGGEQYF.

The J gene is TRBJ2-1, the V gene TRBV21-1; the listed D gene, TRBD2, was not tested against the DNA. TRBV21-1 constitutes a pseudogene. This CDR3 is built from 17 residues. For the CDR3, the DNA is TGTGCCAGCAGCAAAAATATCCGATCTAGCTGTTACGATGAGCAGTTCTTC. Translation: CASSKNIRSSCYDEQFF.

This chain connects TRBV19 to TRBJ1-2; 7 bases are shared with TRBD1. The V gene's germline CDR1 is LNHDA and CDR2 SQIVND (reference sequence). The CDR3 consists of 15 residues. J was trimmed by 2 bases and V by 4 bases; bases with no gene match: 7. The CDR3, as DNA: TGTGCCAGTAGTAGGGCAGGGGGTTCAAACTATGGCTACACCTTC. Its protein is CASSRAGGSNYGYTF.

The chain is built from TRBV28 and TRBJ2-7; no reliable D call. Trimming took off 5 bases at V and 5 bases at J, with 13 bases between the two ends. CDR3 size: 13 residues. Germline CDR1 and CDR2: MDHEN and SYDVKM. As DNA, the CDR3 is TGTGCCAGCAGTCTCCGGGTCCGCAACGAGCAGTACTTC. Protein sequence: CASSLRVRNEQYF.

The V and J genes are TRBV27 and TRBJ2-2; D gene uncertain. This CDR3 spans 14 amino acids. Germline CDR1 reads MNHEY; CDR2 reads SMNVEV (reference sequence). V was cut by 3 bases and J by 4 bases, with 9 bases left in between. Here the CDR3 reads CASSFVVGTGELFF. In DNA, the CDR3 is TGTGCCAGCAGTTTCGTGGTCGGCACCGGGGAGCTGTTTTTT.

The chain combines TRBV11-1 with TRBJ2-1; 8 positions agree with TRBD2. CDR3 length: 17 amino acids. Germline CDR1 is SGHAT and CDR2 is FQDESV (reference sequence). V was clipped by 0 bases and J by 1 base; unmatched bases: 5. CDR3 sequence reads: CASSLAPGLGSYNEQFF. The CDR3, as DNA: TGTGCCAGCAGCTTAGCACCGGGACTAGGATCCTACAATGAGCAGTTCTTC.

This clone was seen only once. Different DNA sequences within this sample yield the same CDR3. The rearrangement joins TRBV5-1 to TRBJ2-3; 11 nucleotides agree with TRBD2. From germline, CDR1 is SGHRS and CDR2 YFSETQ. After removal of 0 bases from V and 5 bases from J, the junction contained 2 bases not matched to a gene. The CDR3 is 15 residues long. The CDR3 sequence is CASSLGTSGRDTQYF. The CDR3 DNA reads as TGCGCCAGCAGCTTGGGTACTAGCGGGAGAGATACGCAGTATTTT.

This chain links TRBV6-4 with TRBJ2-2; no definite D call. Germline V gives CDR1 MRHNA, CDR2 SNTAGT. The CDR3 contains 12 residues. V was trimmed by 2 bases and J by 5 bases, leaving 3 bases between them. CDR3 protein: CASSDLTGELFF. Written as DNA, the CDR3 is TGTGCCAGCAGTGACCTTACCGGGGAGCTGTTTTTT.

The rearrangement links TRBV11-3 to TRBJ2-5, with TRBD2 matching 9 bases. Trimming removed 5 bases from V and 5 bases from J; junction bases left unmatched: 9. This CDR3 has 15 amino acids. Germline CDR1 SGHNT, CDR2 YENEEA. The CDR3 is CASSPPTSGGETQYF. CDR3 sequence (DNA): TGTGCCAGCAGCCCCCCGACTAGCGGAGGGGAGACCCAGTACTTC.

In DNA, the CDR3 is TGTGCCTCCGACAGGGGGTTGGCTGAAGCTTTCTTT. It specifies CASDRGLAEAFF. This chain connects TRBV28 to TRBJ1-1; 9 bases align to TRBD1. In germline, CDR1 is MDHEN, CDR2 SYDVKM. Trimming cost V 11 bases and J 6 bases; bases outside gene matches: 7. The CDR3 consists of 12 residues.

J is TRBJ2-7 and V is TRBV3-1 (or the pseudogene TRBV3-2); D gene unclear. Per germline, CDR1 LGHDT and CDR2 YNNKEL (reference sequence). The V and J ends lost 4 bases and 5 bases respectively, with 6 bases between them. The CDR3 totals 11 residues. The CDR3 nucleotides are TGTGCCAGCAGCCGTCGGGACGAGCAGTACTTC. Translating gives CASSRRDEQYF.

The CDR3 loop is CASSGGTGGAYQPQHF. The CDR3 nucleotides are TGTGCCAGCAGCGGAGGGACAGGGGGCGCGTATCAGCCCCAGCATTTT. The chain is built from TRBV3-1 (or the pseudogene TRBV3-2) and TRBJ1-5, with 12 positions matching TRBD1. Germline V CDR1 and CDR2: LGHDT, YNNKEL (reference sequence). V shed 5 bases, J shed 5 bases, and the junction held 7 bases outside the gene matches. The CDR3 totals 16 residues.

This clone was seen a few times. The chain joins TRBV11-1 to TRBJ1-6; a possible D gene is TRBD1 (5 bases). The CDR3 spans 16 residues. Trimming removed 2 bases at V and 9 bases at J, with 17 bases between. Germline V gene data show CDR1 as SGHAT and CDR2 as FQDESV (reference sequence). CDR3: CASSLRGQVGGSPLHF. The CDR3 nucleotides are TGTGCCAGCAGCTTACGTGGACAAGTGGGTGGTTCACCCCTCCACTTT.

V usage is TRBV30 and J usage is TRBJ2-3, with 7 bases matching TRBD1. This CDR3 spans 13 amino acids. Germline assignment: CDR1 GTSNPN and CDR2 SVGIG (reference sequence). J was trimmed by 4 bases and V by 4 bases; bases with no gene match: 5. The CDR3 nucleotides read TGTGCCTGGAAGGGGACAGCTTCAGATACGCAGTATTTT. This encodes CAWKGTASDTQYF.

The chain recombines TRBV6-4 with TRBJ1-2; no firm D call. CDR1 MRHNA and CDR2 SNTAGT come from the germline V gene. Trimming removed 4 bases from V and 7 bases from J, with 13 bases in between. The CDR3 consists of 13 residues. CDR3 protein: CASSVGETGGYTF. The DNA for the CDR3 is TGTGCCAGCAGTGTCGGGGAGACGGGTGGCTACACCTTC.